The subject of this entry is one TCR beta chain. Its specificity is unknown. This sample is drawn from a study of OX40 agonist ivuxolimab in advanced cancers. V was cut by 6 bases and J by 3 bases, with 14 bases left in between. The CDR3 is 15 amino acids. Germline V CDR1 and CDR2: LNHNV, YYDKDF (reference sequence). Sampling of blood occurred at baseline, cycle 4 day 1, and cycle 7 day 1. Assay used: immunoSEQ multiplex PCR; TCRdb lists only in-frame clones, some missing. The table includes about 58,000 clones, roughly 84% detected once. Broader study findings: Those patients achieving a partial response at 0.1-3.0 mg/kg showed among the lowest clonal expansion.

The specimen comprised CD4+ or CD8+ T cells sorted from blood, sampled in a trial of the OX40 agonist ivuxolimab. This TCR was sampled from an adult with an advanced solid tumor such as melanoma, head and neck, liver or kidney cancer. The chain has TRBV15 and TRBJ1-4; maybe TRBD1 (6 bases). The CDR3 sequence is CATRGAGAANEKLFF. CDR3 in DNA: TGTGCCACCAGGGGGGCCGGGGCAGCTAATGAAAAACTGTTTTTT.